This passage covers 28 T cell receptor beta chains from one sample sequenced in a study of CD8 T cells in ankylosing spondylitis. Each CDR3 protein gets one entry after TCRdb re-called the 5' RACE reads with MiXCR. The table has about 35,000 distinct CDR3 sequences, approximately 10% seen once. Sequencing was done on a sample of blood, either unsorted or a sorted T cell fraction (not recorded which). The receptors derive from a male donor with ankylosing spondylitis or in good health (not recorded which).

Many counts were recorded for this clonotype. The chain joins TRBV6-5 to TRBJ1-5; D is ambiguous. Germline loops: CDR1 MNHEY, CDR2 SVGAGI. The germline V and J ends were trimmed by 6 bases and 7 bases, with 10 bases remaining between them. The CDR3 sequence is 12 residues long. The CDR3 sequence is CASSPPDQPQHF. CDR3 DNA sequence: TGTGCCAGCAGCCCCCCCGACCAGCCCCAGCATTTT.

This clonotype was found many times. V gene TRBV11-1 combines with J gene TRBJ2-2; TRBD2 matches at 13 bases. The germline V gene has CDR1 SGHAT and CDR2 FQDESV (reference sequence). After removal of 2 bases from V and 2 bases from J, the junction contained 11 bases not matched to a gene. The CDR3 is 20 amino acids. Here the CDR3 reads CASSLPTGKGLAGNTGELFF. The CDR3 coding sequence is TGTGCCAGCAGCTTACCCACCGGGAAGGGACTAGCGGGAAACACCGGGGAGCTGTTTTTT.

This clonotype came up many times. The chain recombines TRBV20-1 with TRBJ2-1; a weak D match, TRBD2 (6 bases). CDR1 is DFQATT, CDR2 SNEGSKA, per germline (reference sequence). The V end was cut by 6 bases, the J end by 0 bases, with 21 bases between. The CDR3 runs to 17 residues. In nucleotides, the CDR3 is TGCAGTGCCCCTTGGGGGAGGACACCTAGCTCCTACAATGAGCAGTTCTTC. Translating it yields CSAPWGRTPSSYNEQFF.

This clonotype was recorded at least ten times. V usage is TRBV6-1 and J usage is TRBJ2-1; the match to TRBD2 covers 12 bases. After removal of 6 bases from V and 3 bases from J, the junction contained 15 bases not matched to a gene. This CDR3 comprises 19 residues. The V gene's germline CDR1 is MNHNS and CDR2 SASEGT. CDR3 DNA sequence: TGTGCCAGCAGGTCAAGCCCTAGACTAGCGGGAGTATTCTACAATGAGCAGTTCTTC. Translation: CASRSSPRLAGVFYNEQFF.

This clonotype showed up just a few times. A much larger clone differs by one base, so this may be a read error. V and J are TRBV10-2 and TRBJ2-3, with 8 positions matching TRBD2. CDR3 length equals 18 residues. From germline, CDR1 is WSHSY and CDR2 SAAADI. V was pared by 2 bases and J by 3 bases, with 13 bases of the junction left unmatched. This CDR3 reads CASSERFQAGVRTDTQYF. The DNA of the CDR3 is TGCGCCAGCAGTGAGAGATTCCAAGCGGGAGTTAGAACAGATACGCAGTATTTT.

This clonotype was seen repeatedly, ten times or more. The chain couples TRBV5-1 to TRBJ1-6, with 7 bases lining up with TRBD1. CDR1 is SGHRS, CDR2 YFSETQ, per germline. This CDR3 has 14 residues. V lost 1 base, J lost 8 bases, and 3 bases stayed unmatched. The CDR3 nucleotides read TGCGCCAGCAGCTTGAACAGGGGTGATTCACCCCTCCACTTT. Protein product: CASSLNRGDSPLHF.

Ten or more counts support this clonotype. This chain joins TRBV5-1 and TRBJ2-7, with TRBD2 as a possible D gene (6 bases). CDR1 SGHRS and CDR2 YFSETQ come from the germline V gene. Trimming stripped 4 bases from V and 6 bases from J, with 14 bases between. The CDR3 consists of 13 residues. CDR3 loop: CASSRVGEVEQYF. CDR3 DNA sequence: TGCGCCAGCAGCCGGGTGGGGGAGGTCGAGCAGTACTTC.

At least ten counts were recorded for this clonotype. The chain is built from TRBV4-2 and TRBJ2-1; 7 bases map to TRBD2. The CDR3 spans 16 residues. Germline V gene lookup returns CDR1 LGHNA and CDR2 YNFKEQ. The trim removed 5 bases at V and 6 bases at J, leaving 13 bases unmatched. The CDR3 region is CASSYYWTRTINEQFF. CDR3 sequence (DNA): TGTGCCAGCAGCTACTATTGGACTAGAACTATCAATGAGCAGTTCTTC.

This clonotype occurred a few times. The chain employs TRBV29-1 and TRBJ2-1; 12 positions match TRBD1. Germline CDR1 and CDR2: SQVTM and ANQGSEA. CDR3 size: 13 residues. V shed 8 bases, J shed 10 bases, and the junction held 9 bases outside the gene matches. The DNA of the CDR3 is TGCAGCCTCCCGGGACAGGGGGCTAGGGAGCAGTTCTTC. Protein sequence: CSLPGQGAREQFF.

The CDR3 coding sequence is TGTGCCAGCAGCATCCTAAGGGACGTGGAAAAACTGTTTTTT. It encodes CASSILRDVEKLFF. This chain connects TRBV7-9 to TRBJ1-4, with D tentatively TRBD1 (5 bases). The V end lost 5 bases, the J end lost 8 bases, and 15 bases lay between the germline ends. Looked up from germline, CDR1 is SEHNR and CDR2 is FQNEAQ (reference sequence). This CDR3 is built from 14 residues.

This clonotype has ten or more counts. The chain has TRBV5-6 and TRBJ1-1; no firm D call. Per germline, CDR1 SGHDT and CDR2 YYEEEE. The germline V and J ends were trimmed by 4 bases and 3 bases, with 10 bases remaining between them. The CDR3 is made up of 13 amino acids. The CDR3 sequence is CASSADLDTEAFF. The CDR3 nucleotides are TGTGCCAGCAGCGCCGACCTGGACACTGAAGCTTTCTTT.

In this sample, this clonotype turned up many times. The gene calls are TRBV6-2 or TRBV6-3 and TRBJ2-3; TRBD2 is a possible D gene (6 bases). The CDR3 contains 16 residues. Germline V gene sequence: CDR1 MNHEY, CDR2 SVGEGT. The V and J ends lost 1 base and 2 bases respectively, with 13 bases between them. Here the CDR3 DNA reads TGTGCCAGCAGTTACTTGGACTACTCAAACACAGATACGCAGTATTTT. This gives the protein CASSYLDYSNTDTQYF.

V and J are TRBV12-3 or TRBV12-4 and TRBJ2-7; 9 positions agree with TRBD1. With 6 bases clipped from V and 7 bases from J, the junction kept 10 bases outside the gene matches. CDR3 length equals 14 residues. The CDR3 loop reads CASSGQGYTGEQYF. CDR3 coding DNA: TGTGCCAGCAGCGGACAGGGGTACACGGGGGAGCAGTACTTC.

The chain recombines TRBV2 with TRBJ2-6; D gene ambiguous. Trimming removed 7 bases from V and 0 bases from J, with 7 bases in between. Looked up from germline, CDR1 is SNHLY and CDR2 is FYNNEI. The CDR3 loop spans 14 amino acids. CDR3 DNA sequence: TGTGCCAGCACCCTAACCTCTGGGGCCAACGTCCTGACTTTC. Translated: CASTLTSGANVLTF.

The chain links TRBV7-2 to TRBJ2-3, with D possibly called TRBD1 or TRBD2 (5 bases each). CDR1 SGHTA and CDR2 FQGNSA come from the germline V gene. The CDR3 is 15 amino acids. The ends were cut back, 4 bases at V and 5 bases at J, with 16 bases in the middle. The CDR3 DNA is TGTGCCAGCAGCTCGAGGGTGGGGCAAGGAGATACGCAGTATTTT. As protein: CASSSRVGQGDTQYF.

This clonotype was counted ten times or more. This chain uses TRBV12-3 or TRBV12-4 with TRBJ1-3; no firm D call. The V end was cut by 6 bases, the J end by 1 base, with 13 bases between. CDR3 size: 15 residues. This CDR3 reads CASSLYDGSGNTIYF. The CDR3 bases are TGTGCCAGCAGCCTCTATGACGGATCTGGAAACACCATATATTTT.

Many counts were recorded for this clonotype. The rearrangement joins TRBV3-1 to TRBJ1-1; a possible D gene is TRBD1 (5 bases). This CDR3 region has 12 residues. Germline V gives CDR1 LGHDT, CDR2 YNNKEL (reference sequence). Trimming removed 4 bases from V and 7 bases from J, with 10 bases in between. The CDR3 DNA follows: TGTGCCAGCAGCCCCACAGGAATTGAAGCTTTCTTT. Amino acid sequence: CASSPTGIEAFF.

This clonotype was seen ten or more times. The genes are TRBV15 and TRBJ2-2, with D perhaps matching TRBD1 or TRBD2 (5 bases each). This CDR3 has 15 amino acids. The V end lost 5 bases, the J end lost 1 base, and 11 bases lay between the germline ends. In germline, CDR1 is LNHNV, CDR2 YYDKDF (reference sequence). CDR3 sequence reads: CATSWGSVNTGELFF. The CDR3 nucleotides are TGTGCCACCAGCTGGGGGTCAGTGAACACCGGGGAGCTGTTTTTT.

This clonotype was counted at least ten times. The chain combines TRBV4-3 with TRBJ2-1; D ambiguous. V lost 3 bases, J lost 0 bases, and 9 bases lay in between. This CDR3 region has 15 residues. From germline, CDR1 is LGHNA and CDR2 YSLEER. This CDR3 reads CASSQLLSSYNEQFF. The CDR3 region has the DNA TGCGCCAGCAGCCAGTTATTGAGCTCCTACAATGAGCAGTTCTTC.

This clonotype has more than one count but fewer than ten. This may be a read error: a much more frequent sequence differs by one nucleotide. CDR3 DNA: TGTGCCAGCAGGCACGAAAATGAAAAACTGTTTTTT. This translates into CASRHENEKLFF. The V and J genes are TRBV4-2 and TRBJ1-4; D gene uncertain. This CDR3 has 12 amino acids. The germline V gene encodes CDR1 LGHNA and CDR2 YNFKEQ. V was clipped by 6 bases and J by 5 bases, with 7 bases between them.

The rearrangement links TRBV19 to TRBJ2-1; TRBD2 matches 7 bases. Trimming cost V 2 bases and J 3 bases; bases outside gene matches: 4. Germline lookup yields CDR1 LNHDA and CDR2 SQIVND (reference sequence). This CDR3 comprises 15 residues. The CDR3 region has the DNA TGTGCCAGTAGTATATCTAGCGGAAACTACAATGAGCAGTTCTTC. This gives the protein CASSISSGNYNEQFF.

This clonotype was seen many times. The chain uses TRBV12-3 or TRBV12-4 and TRBJ1-6; perhaps TRBD1 as D (6 bases). The CDR3 length is 14 residues. Trimming took off 2 bases at V and 12 bases at J, with 14 bases between the two ends. CDR3 sequence: CASSLSGAKEPLHF. CDR3 DNA sequence: TGTGCCAGCAGTTTATCAGGGGCCAAAGAACCCCTCCACTTT.

In DNA, the CDR3 is TGCGCCAGCAGCTTGGGGGTGACAGGGCTGAACACTGAAGCTTTCTTT. Its translation is CASSLGVTGLNTEAFF. The chain combines TRBV5-1 with TRBJ1-1; 7 nucleotides match TRBD1. The CDR3 consists of 16 residues. Trimming cost V 0 bases and J 0 bases; bases outside gene matches: 5. The germline V gene has CDR1 SGHRS and CDR2 YFSETQ.

This clonotype was seen many times. The gene calls are TRBV20-1 and TRBJ2-7; perhaps TRBD2 as D (6 bases). Germline V gene data show CDR1 as DFQATT and CDR2 as SNEGSKA (reference sequence). The CDR3 has 13 amino acids. The V gene lost 6 bases and the J gene lost 3 bases, with 15 bases spanning the gap. As DNA, the CDR3 is TGCAGTGCGCCCCTTGCGGGGCTCTACGAGCAGTACTTC. Its protein product is CSAPLAGLYEQYF.

The chain links TRBV7-1 to TRBJ2-3; D call uncertain. TRBV7-1 is reported as an ORF; its role is uncertain. The CDR3 totals 14 residues. Trimming took 2 bases from V and 4 from J, leaving 10 bases between them. The CDR3 nucleotides read TGTGCCAGCAGCTCAACTACAGTGGCAGATACGCAGTATTTT. It specifies CASSSTTVADTQYF.

This clonotype was seen many times. The chain joins TRBV5-1 to TRBJ2-6; D gene ambiguous. Trimming left V 7 bases short and J 0 bases short, with 8 bases between. Germline CDR1 is SGHRS and CDR2 is YFSETQ. The CDR3 contains 14 residues. The CDR3 loop is CASAGDSGANVLTF. The CDR3 DNA is TGCGCCAGCGCTGGGGACTCTGGGGCCAACGTCCTGACTTTC. Filled out from reference TRBV5-1 and TRBJ2-6, the complete variable domain reads KAGVTQTPRYLIKTRGQQVTLSCSPISGHRSVSWYQQTPGQGLQFLFEYFSETQRNKGNFPGRFSGRQFSNSRSEMNVSTLELGDSALYLCASAGDSGANVLTFGAGSRLTVL.

This sequence joins TRBV5-8 and TRBJ2-5, with 10 positions matching TRBD1. V shed 3 bases, J shed 2 bases, and the junction held 4 bases outside the gene matches. The CDR3 is 15 amino acids. The germline gives CDR1 SGHTS, CDR2 YDEGEE. CDR3 sequence reads: CASSSGTGEQETQYF. CDR3 DNA: TGTGCCAGCAGCTCCGGGACAGGGGAACAAGAGACCCAGTACTTC.

This clonotype was observed many times. The J gene is TRBJ2-3, the V gene TRBV25-1; possibly TRBD2 for D (6 bases). The CDR3 covers 12 residues. Germline CDR1 and CDR2: MGHDK and SYGVNS. The V end was cut by 10 bases, the J end by 7 bases, with 15 bases between. This chain's CDR3 is CATGTDLNTQYF. For the CDR3, the DNA is TGTGCCACCGGGACTGATCTCAATACGCAGTATTTT.